This entry lists 24 T cell receptor beta chains sequenced from one sample in a study of blood T cell repertoires in COVID-19. Profiled with immunoSEQ multiplex PCR; TCRdb holds only in-frame clones, not every one. The data contain about 530,000 clones, around nine tenths of them seen just once; the ten biggest clones take up roughly 8%. The sequenced sample consisted of peripheral blood. These receptors were taken from a woman between 50 and 59 years old with COVID-19, enrolled during active disease.

The J gene is TRBJ1-1, the V gene TRBV9; TRBD1 matches 10 bases. Germline CDR1 SGDLS, CDR2 YYNGEE. The CDR3 length is 15 residues. Trimming removed 3 bases from V and 6 bases from J; junction bases left unmatched: 8. CDR3 DNA: TGTGCCAGCAGCGACGGCTCGACAGGGGGCCCTGAAGCTTTCTTT. It is translated as CASSDGSTGGPEAFF.

V and J are TRBV4-1 and TRBJ2-3; 11 bases align to TRBD2. This CDR3 region has 16 residues. Germline values: CDR1 MGHRA, CDR2 YSYEKL. Losses at the gene ends were 1 base for V and 8 bases for J; bases not matched to a gene: 8. The CDR3 DNA reads as TGCGCCAGCAGCCAAGTGCTAGCGGGGGGATCGAGTACGCAGTATTTT. This encodes CASSQVLAGGSSTQYF.

The rearrangement uses TRBV10-3 and TRBJ1-2; 8 bases fit TRBD1. This CDR3 region has 13 residues. Germline trimming cut 7 bases from V and 7 bases from J; bases unmatched to any gene: 8. Per the germline V gene, CDR1 is ENHRY and CDR2 is SYGVKD. CDR3 coding DNA: TGTGCCATCACCGTTGACAGGGGTTTTGGCTACACCTTC. It translates to CAITVDRGFGYTF.

The chain couples TRBV5-1 to TRBJ2-5; perhaps TRBD1 as D (5 bases). Germline lookup yields CDR1 SGHRS and CDR2 YFSETQ. V lost 0 bases and J 3 bases, leaving 9 bases between the germline ends. The CDR3 spans 14 residues. CDR3 bases: TGCGCCAGCAGCTTGGGGGGCGGAAAAGAGACCCAGTACTTC. Protein product: CASSLGGGKETQYF. The full variable domain, its missing parts supplied by reference TRBV5-1 and TRBJ2-5, is KAGVTQTPRYLIKTRGQQVTLSCSPISGHRSVSWYQQTPGQGLQFLFEYFSETQRNKGNFPGRFSGRQFSNSRSEMNVSTLELGDSALYLCASSLGGGKETQYFGPGTRLLVL.

The CDR3 bases are TGTGCCAGCAGTGATTCGACAGGGGGCGCATCAGATACGCAGTATTTT. Its protein is CASSDSTGGASDTQYF. The V call is TRBV6-1, the J call TRBJ2-3; 10 bases match TRBD1. The length of the CDR3 is 16 residues. CDR1 is MNHNS and CDR2 is SASEGT in the germline V gene. V dropped 3 bases and J dropped 4; count of bases not matched to a gene: 7.

This clone came up once. As DNA, the CDR3 is TGTGCCAGCAGCTTGTCCGCTTTGACGCGGTACGCTTTCTTT. Its protein is CASSLSALTRYAFF. This chain connects TRBV7-9 to TRBJ1-1, with no clear D. In germline, CDR1 is SEHNR, CDR2 FQNEAQ (reference sequence). Trimming took off 3 bases at V and 11 bases at J, with 19 bases between the two ends. The CDR3 consists of 14 residues.

The gene calls are TRBV12-3 or TRBV12-4 and TRBJ2-5; TRBD1 matches at 7 bases. The CDR3 runs to 12 residues. The ends lost 6 bases at V and 5 bases at J; junction bases unmatched: 3. The CDR3 DNA reads TGTGCCAGCAGCAGGGGGAAGGAGACCCAGTACTTC. It yields the protein CASSRGKETQYF.

The rearrangement links TRBV30 to TRBJ1-1; D possibly corresponds to TRBD1 (5 bases). The length of the CDR3 is 14 residues. In germline, CDR1 is GTSNPN, CDR2 SVGIG (reference sequence). Trimming removed 3 bases at V and 4 bases at J, with 15 bases between. The CDR3 sequence: CAWSATTGSTEAFF. In DNA, the CDR3 is TGTGCCTGGAGCGCTACTACAGGATCCACTGAAGCTTTCTTT. Variable domain in full (rest from reference TRBV30 and TRBJ1-1): SQTIHQWPATLVQPVGSPLSLECTVEGTSNPNLYWYRQAAGRGLQLLFYSVGIGQISSEVPQNLSASRPQDRQFILSSKKLLLSDSGFYLCAWSATTGSTEAFFGQGTRLTVV.

The chain combines TRBV5-4 with TRBJ2-5, with 8 nucleotides matching TRBD2. The CDR3 totals 16 residues. The germline gives CDR1 SGHNT, CDR2 YYREEE (reference sequence). V lost 4 bases, J lost 5 bases, and 13 bases stayed unmatched. CDR3 loop: CASSENPGRGGETQYF. The CDR3 nucleotides are TGTGCCAGCAGCGAAAACCCGGGACGCGGGGGGGAGACCCAGTACTTC.

The V gene is TRBV9, the J gene TRBJ1-6; D remains ambiguous. The germline V and J ends were trimmed by 2 bases and 3 bases, with 15 bases remaining between them. This CDR3 spans 17 amino acids. Germline V lookup: CDR1 SGDLS, CDR2 YYNGEE. The CDR3 spells CASSVEGSGSYNSPLHF. CDR3 DNA: TGTGCCAGCAGCGTGGAGGGAAGTGGAAGCTATAATTCACCCCTCCACTTT.

The chain is built from TRBV24-1 and TRBJ1-5, with D possibly being TRBD1 (5 bases). CDR3 length equals 15 residues. Germline lookup yields CDR1 KGHDR and CDR2 SFDVKD. Trimming shortened V by 7 bases and J by 0 bases, and 12 bases separated the two germline ends. Here the CDR3 DNA reads TGTGCCACCAGAACAGACAGCAATAGCAATCAGCCCCAGCATTTT. Translated: CATRTDSNSNQPQHF.

Here the CDR3 DNA reads TGTGCCAGCAGTTATACCCCCGGGACAGGGGGATATTCATACAATCAGCCCCAGCATTTT. This codes for CASSYTPGTGGYSYNQPQHF. The rearrangement uses TRBV6-2 or TRBV6-3 and TRBJ1-5; 11 positions match TRBD1. Trimming removed 3 bases from V and 3 bases from J; junction bases left unmatched: 16. From germline, CDR1 is MNHEY and CDR2 SVGEGT. CDR3 length: 20 amino acids.

This clone occurred a few times. This chain connects TRBV5-6 to TRBJ2-7; 10 bases match TRBD1. CDR1 and CDR2 (germline): SGHDT, YYEEEE. The J segment lost 6 bases and the V segment lost 2 bases, leaving 8 bases of the junction unmatched. The CDR3 consists of 15 residues. CDR3 sequence (DNA): TGTGCCAGCAGCTTCGGGACAGGGGTATCTAGCGAGCAGTACTTC. Protein product: CASSFGTGVSSEQYF.

The chain recombines TRBV7-9 with TRBJ2-2, with a possible D match to TRBD1 (5 bases). The length of the CDR3 is 14 residues. From germline, CDR1 is SEHNR and CDR2 FQNEAQ (reference sequence). The V end was cut by 6 bases, the J end by 1 base, with 9 bases between. CDR3 loop: CASSRGRNTGELFF. CDR3 in DNA: TGTGCCAGCAGTAGGGGCCGGAACACCGGGGAGCTGTTTTTT.

This chain joins TRBV7-2 and TRBJ1-2; D is uncertain. This CDR3 is 14 amino acids long. The V end lost 4 bases, the J end lost 7 bases, and 16 bases lay between the germline ends. In germline, CDR1 is SGHTA, CDR2 FQGNSA. The CDR3 is CASSSFSPLSGYTF. The CDR3 nucleotides read TGTGCCAGCAGCTCCTTTTCTCCTCTGTCTGGCTACACCTTC.

The chain uses TRBV13 and TRBJ2-7, with D unresolved. V shed 0 bases and J shed 4 bases, with 7 bases lying between them. This CDR3 has 13 amino acids. Germline V lookup: CDR1 PRHDT, CDR2 FYEKMQ (reference sequence). The CDR3 region has the DNA TGTGCCAGCAGCTTAGGGACTCAATACGAGCAGTACTTC. It translates to CASSLGTQYEQYF.

The chain links TRBV4-2 to TRBJ1-5; D gene ambiguous. V was clipped by 0 bases and J by 1 base, with 13 bases between them. Germline V CDR1 and CDR2: LGHNA, YNFKEQ. The CDR3 is 17 residues long. The CDR3, as DNA: TGTGCCAGCAGCCAAGACCCGGGATTGGGGAGCAATCAGCCCCAGCATTTT. Its translation is CASSQDPGLGSNQPQHF.

The rearrangement joins TRBV10-3 to TRBJ1-2; D is possibly TRBD1 (5 bases). The germline CDR1 and CDR2 sequences are ENHRY and SYGVKD. Trimming shortened V by 5 bases and J by 4 bases, and 17 bases separated the two germline ends. CDR3 length: 15 amino acids. CDR3 in DNA: TGTGCCATCAGTTCCCCGGGCCCTCAGGGCTATGGCTACACCTTC. It codes for CAISSPGPQGYGYTF.

CDR3 DNA sequence: TGTGCCAGCAGCTCCGGACAGCGTAGCAATCAGCCCCAGCATTTT. The encoded protein is CASSSGQRSNQPQHF. This chain connects TRBV5-5 to TRBJ1-5, with D possibly matching TRBD1 (6 bases). Germline V lookup: CDR1 SGHKS, CDR2 YYEKEE (reference sequence). The CDR3 totals 15 residues. Trimming pared 3 bases from V and 0 bases from J, leaving 10 bases between. The variable domain in full, completed from reference TRBV5-5 and TRBJ1-5, reads DAGVTQSPTHLIKTRGQQVTLRCSPISGHKSVSWYQQVLGQGPQFIFQYYEKEERGRGNFPDRFSARQFPNYSSELNVNALLLGDSALYLCASSSGQRSNQPQHFGDGTRLSIL.

This chain connects TRBV11-3 to TRBJ2-3, with 7 bases identical to TRBD1. CDR1 and CDR2 (germline): SGHNT, YENEEA. The V gene end was trimmed by 2 bases and the J gene end by 1 base; junction bases not matched to a gene: 0. CDR3 length: 14 residues. The CDR3 spells CASSLQGGTDTQYF. In DNA form, the CDR3 reads TGTGCCAGCAGCTTACAGGGGGGCACAGATACGCAGTATTTT.

The chain uses TRBV12-5 and TRBJ1-1; perhaps TRBD1 as D (6 bases). This CDR3 spans 15 amino acids. Trimming left V 6 bases short and J 0 bases short, with 14 bases between. Germline V lookup: CDR1 LGHNT, CDR2 FRNRAP. CDR3 in amino acids: CASGGADFLNTEAFF. The CDR3 nucleotides read TGTGCTAGTGGGGGGGCAGACTTTTTGAACACTGAAGCTTTCTTT. Looking up the rest from reference TRBV12-5 and TRBJ1-1 gives the full variable domain: DARVTQTPRHKVTEMGQEVTMRCQPILGHNTVFWYRQTMMQGLELLAYFRNRAPLDDSGMPKDRFSAEMPDATLATLKIQPSEPRDSAVYFCASGGADFLNTEAFFGQGTRLTVV.

V usage is TRBV5-6 and J usage is TRBJ1-6, with a possible D match to TRBD1 (5 bases). V lost 4 bases, J lost 10 bases, and 18 bases lay in between. Germline V lookup: CDR1 SGHDT, CDR2 YYEEEE. This CDR3 spans 15 amino acids. The CDR3 loop reads CASSVRTHPMSPLHF. The CDR3 DNA sequence: TGTGCCAGCAGCGTGCGGACACACCCGATGTCACCCCTCCACTTT.

The chain recombines TRBV6-5 with TRBJ1-2; D is possibly TRBD1 (5 bases). The V gene lost 8 bases and the J gene lost 0 bases, with 16 bases spanning the gap. The germline CDR1 and CDR2 sequences are MNHEY and SVGAGI. This CDR3 has 15 residues. CDR3 DNA sequence: TGTGCCAGCGGGCGGGGGGGTATGGCTAACTATGGCTACACCTTC. This encodes CASGRGGMANYGYTF.

CDR3 sequence: CASSPSGTDSPLHF. The CDR3 nucleotides are TGTGCCAGCAGCCCATCCGGGACAGACTCACCCCTCCACTTT. The chain recombines TRBV9 with TRBJ1-6, with TRBD1 identical over 7 bases. The germline V gene has CDR1 SGDLS and CDR2 YYNGEE. V gave up 4 bases and J gave up 10 bases; unmatched junction bases: 8. The CDR3 covers 14 residues.